These 30 T cell receptor beta chains share one sample of origin, sequenced in a study of blood T cell repertoires in COVID-19. TCRdb keeps only in-frame clones here, not all; method: immunoSEQ multiplex PCR. The sample has about 120,000 clones, roughly 76% seen once. Sequenced sample: peripheral blood. The receptors derive from a human donor in a cohort sampled during active COVID-19.

The V gene is TRBV11-3, the J gene TRBJ2-7; D unclear. This CDR3 contains 13 residues. CDR1 is SGHNT, CDR2 YENEEA, per germline. V was trimmed by 1 base and J by 2 bases, leaving 6 bases between them. CDR3 sequence: CASSLAPPYEQYF. The CDR3 DNA is TGTGCCAGCAGCTTAGCTCCTCCCTACGAGCAGTACTTC.

The CDR3 DNA is TGTGCCAGCAGCGTAGCTCCGGGAGAGAGGGGAAACACCATATATTTT. The encoded protein is CASSVAPGERGNTIYF. The J gene is TRBJ1-3, the V gene TRBV9, with D uncertain. The germline CDR1 and CDR2 sequences are SGDLS and YYNGEE. V lost 0 bases, J lost 4 bases, and 14 bases lay in between. The CDR3 is 16 amino acids.

J is TRBJ2-4 and V is TRBV4-1; 13 bases are a match to TRBD2. The CDR3 spans 18 residues. With 6 bases clipped from V and 0 bases from J, the junction kept 8 bases outside the gene matches. CDR1 is MGHRA and CDR2 is YSYEKL in the germline V gene. The CDR3 sequence: CASSNGLAGVLAKNIQYF. CDR3 nucleotides: TGCGCCAGCAGTAATGGACTAGCGGGGGTTCTAGCCAAAAACATTCAGTACTTC.

The rearrangement uses TRBV6-1 and TRBJ2-7, with 10 bases matching TRBD1. Germline V gene sequence: CDR1 MNHNS, CDR2 SASEGT. The CDR3 covers 17 residues. Unmatched junction bases numbered 9, after V lost 4 bases and J lost 0 bases. The CDR3 sequence is CASSGPPGQGSSYEQYF. CDR3 nucleotide sequence: TGTGCCAGCAGTGGGCCCCCGGGACAGGGGTCCTCCTACGAGCAGTACTTC.

This clone was seen a single time. The chain couples TRBV5-1 to TRBJ1-6, with 7 bases aligning to TRBD1. The ends lost 4 bases at V and 14 bases at J; junction bases unmatched: 6. The CDR3 covers 12 residues. Germline V gives CDR1 SGHRS, CDR2 YFSETQ. The CDR3 loop reads CASSPGGFALHF. The CDR3 coding sequence is TGCGCCAGCAGCCCAGGGGGGTTTGCCCTCCACTTT.

CDR3 bases: TGTGCCAGCAGCTTGGCGCAGGGAGGCTACACCTTC. Translating it yields CASSLAQGGYTF. J is TRBJ1-2 and V is TRBV7-2, with a tentative D call TRBD1 (5 bases). Trimming left V 3 bases short and J 8 bases short, with 10 bases between. CDR3 size: 12 residues. Germline assignment: CDR1 SGHTA and CDR2 FQGNSA.

This clone has only a few counts. The chain uses TRBV28 and TRBJ2-1; a weak D match, TRBD2 (5 bases). The CDR3 contains 14 residues. Trimming removed 6 bases at V and 0 bases at J, with 9 bases between. CDR1 is MDHEN and CDR2 is SYDVKM in the germline V gene. CDR3 region: CASSGLFSYNEQFF. The CDR3 region has the DNA TGTGCCAGCAGCGGACTCTTCTCCTACAATGAGCAGTTCTTC.

The chain uses TRBV7-3 and TRBJ2-1, with 10 bases aligning to TRBD2. V lost 5 bases to trimming and J lost 5 bases; unmatched junction nucleotides: 9. Germline CDR1 and CDR2: SGHTA and FQGTGA. The CDR3 totals 16 residues. CDR3 protein: CASSAGRAGGDNEQFF. CDR3 coding DNA: TGTGCCAGCAGCGCCGGGAGAGCGGGGGGGGACAATGAGCAGTTCTTC.

The genes are TRBV5-1 and TRBJ2-7; perhaps TRBD1 as D (6 bases). V lost 5 bases and J 0 bases, leaving 6 bases between the germline ends. The CDR3 runs to 12 residues. In germline, CDR1 is SGHRS, CDR2 YFSETQ. CDR3 nucleotides: TGCGCCAGCAGGGACAGCTCCTACGAGCAGTACTTC. This translates into CASRDSSYEQYF.

The chain recombines TRBV11-2 with TRBJ1-2, with D perhaps TRBD1 (6 bases). The CDR3 is 13 amino acids. V lost 0 bases, J lost 8 bases, and 10 bases lay in between. Germline CDR1 reads SGHAT; CDR2 reads FQNNGV. CDR3 nucleotide sequence: TGTGCCAGCAGCTTAGATCAGGGGCCGGGCTACACCTTC. Translated: CASSLDQGPGYTF.

The CDR3 region has the DNA TGTGCCAGCAGTTTGGGAGGGGGCACAGATACGCAGTATTTT. It specifies CASSLGGGTDTQYF. The V gene is TRBV6-2 or TRBV6-3, the J gene TRBJ2-3; 7 bases match TRBD2. The CDR3 runs 14 residues. From germline, CDR1 is MNHEY and CDR2 SVGEGT. With 4 bases clipped from V and 1 base from J, the junction kept 2 bases outside the gene matches.

This clone has a handful of counts. Germline and junction disagree at one end, which may indicate a read error. J is TRBJ1-2 and V is TRBV14; no clear D. CDR1 is SGHDN, CDR2 FVKESK, per germline. CDR3 size: 12 residues. CDR3 coding DNA: TGTGCCAGCAGACAAGGAGGGTTTGGCTACACCTTC. Residues: CASRQGGFGYTF.

The chain combines TRBV6-5 with TRBJ2-7; 8 bases line up with TRBD2. The CDR3 loop spans 16 amino acids. Germline CDR1 MNHEY, CDR2 SVGAGI. After removal of 4 bases from V and 6 bases from J, the junction contained 14 bases not matched to a gene. Here the CDR3 DNA reads TGTGCCAGCAGTTTTCTTAGCGGGACGCCATCGTTCGAGCAGTACTTC. This codes for CASSFLSGTPSFEQYF.

The table lists this clone with a count of one. This chain links TRBV4-2 with TRBJ1-4; D is uncertain. Trimming took 0 bases from V and 7 from J, leaving 12 bases between them. This CDR3 contains 15 residues. CDR1 is LGHNA, CDR2 YNFKEQ, per germline. The CDR3: CASSQDITGSEKLFF. In DNA, the CDR3 is TGTGCCAGCAGCCAAGATATAACCGGGAGTGAAAAACTGTTTTTT.

This rearrangement joins TRBV7-2 to TRBJ2-7, with 9 nucleotides matching TRBD2. CDR1 is SGHTA, CDR2 FQGNSA, per germline. The CDR3 is made up of 13 amino acids. The V and J ends lost 6 bases and 8 bases, in that order; junction bases with no gene match: 8. The CDR3 here is CASRAGGLGQQYF. The CDR3 DNA follows: TGTGCCAGCAGGGCGGGGGGGCTCGGGCAGCAGTACTTC.

This chain links TRBV25-1 with TRBJ2-5; D unclear. The CDR3 sequence is 12 residues long. The germline gives CDR1 MGHDK, CDR2 SYGVNS. The V end was cut by 3 bases, the J end by 3 bases, with 5 bases between. The CDR3: CASSDRKETQYF. The DNA for the CDR3 is TGTGCCAGCAGTGACAGAAAAGAGACCCAGTACTTC.

This clone was detected only a few times. J is TRBJ2-7 and V is TRBV2, with 7 positions matching TRBD1. The CDR3 has 13 residues. The trim removed 0 bases at V and 7 bases at J, leaving 3 bases unmatched. Germline V gene sequence: CDR1 SNHLY, CDR2 FYNNEI. CDR3 loop: CASSEAGGWEQYF. The DNA of the CDR3 is TGTGCCAGCAGTGAAGCAGGGGGCTGGGAGCAGTACTTC.

Of note for this clone: An end of the junction differs from the germline gene, which may be a read error. This chain uses TRBV6-5 with TRBJ2-7; 9 positions match TRBD1. There are 15 residues in the CDR3. From germline, CDR1 is MNHEY and CDR2 SVGAGI. The CDR3 DNA reads TGTGTCAGCAGAACCGACAGGGGGGACTCCTACGAGCAGTACTTC. Its protein is CVSRTDRGDSYEQYF.

This clone occurred a few times. V and J are TRBV9 and TRBJ1-2; TRBD1 matches at 10 bases. The ends lost 4 bases at V and 7 bases at J; junction bases unmatched: 10. The CDR3 sequence is 15 residues long. CDR1 and CDR2 (germline): SGDLS, YYNGEE. CDR3 bases: TGTGCCAGCAGCACAACGACAGGGGGCGCGACTGGCTACACCTTC. It is translated as CASSTTTGGATGYTF.

This clone was picked up a small number of times. The chain combines TRBV2 with TRBJ1-3, with 7 bases aligning to TRBD1. V dropped 7 bases and J dropped 4; count of bases not matched to a gene: 13. This CDR3 comprises 16 residues. CDR1 and CDR2 from the germline V gene are SNHLY and FYNNEI. The DNA for the CDR3 is TGTGCCAGCACCGATACCGGGACAGTAGTCGGAAACACCATATATTTT. Protein: CASTDTGTVVGNTIYF.

This chain joins TRBV7-2 and TRBJ1-5; possibly TRBD1 for D (6 bases). Between the trimmed V and J ends, which lost 4 bases and 3 bases, there was a span of 19 bases. CDR3 size: 17 residues. From germline, CDR1 is SGHTA and CDR2 FQGNSA. The CDR3 DNA reads TGTGCCAGCAGCTCCGGGGGGGCGGCTACAAACAATCAGCCCCAGCATTTT. Protein sequence: CASSSGGAATNNQPQHF.

The chain recombines TRBV3-1 (or the pseudogene TRBV3-2) with TRBJ1-2; D uncertain. Germline CDR1 and CDR2: LGHDT and YNNKEL (reference sequence). The CDR3 totals 15 residues. The V gene lost 5 bases and the J gene lost 8 bases, with 21 bases spanning the gap. This CDR3 reads CASSSVGSSAGGYTF. The CDR3 coding sequence is TGTGCCAGCAGCTCAGTGGGGTCCTCCGCGGGCGGCTACACCTTC.

In this sample, this clone turned up once. The CDR3, as DNA: TGTGCCAGCAGCGTATCCGGGGATCAGCCCCAGCATTTT. Amino acid sequence: CASSVSGDQPQHF. This chain links TRBV9 with TRBJ1-5; D not certain. In germline, CDR1 is SGDLS, CDR2 YYNGEE. This CDR3 spans 13 amino acids. Trimming took off 1 base at V and 5 bases at J, with 7 bases between the two ends.

This chain's CDR3 is CASGRQGGVSNQPQHF. The CDR3 DNA reads TGTGCCAGTGGGAGACAGGGTGGGGTGAGCAATCAGCCCCAGCATTTT. This chain joins TRBV19 and TRBJ1-5; 7 nucleotides line up with TRBD1. CDR3 length: 16 amino acids. V trimming: 8 bases; J trimming: 1 base; junction bases outside the gene matches: 11. Germline V CDR1 and CDR2: LNHDA, SQIVND (reference sequence).

The chain uses TRBV6-5 and TRBJ2-7; 10 bases map to TRBD1. Germline V CDR1 and CDR2: MNHEY, SVGAGI. This CDR3 spans 15 amino acids. After removal of 7 bases from V and 5 bases from J, the junction contained 11 bases not matched to a gene. CDR3 nucleotide sequence: TGTGCCAGCACTAATCCCCGGGACAGGGGCCACGAGCAGTACTTC. Its protein is CASTNPRDRGHEQYF.

DNA of the CDR3: TGTGCCAGCAGGGCCGGACAAACGAACACCGGGGAGCTGTTTTTT. Encoded protein: CASRAGQTNTGELFF. The V call is TRBV27, the J call TRBJ2-2; maybe TRBD1 (5 bases). The germline V gene has CDR1 MNHEY and CDR2 SMNVEV (reference sequence). The V end was cut by 6 bases, the J end by 0 bases, with 11 bases between. The CDR3 length is 15 residues.

The CDR3 DNA reads as TGTGCCAGCTCAACCGGACAGACCTACGAGCAGTACTTC. Translation gives CASSTGQTYEQYF. The V call is TRBV18, the J call TRBJ2-7, with a tentative D call TRBD1 (6 bases). CDR1 is KGHSH and CDR2 is LQKENI in the germline V gene. This CDR3 is built from 13 residues. Trimming left V 5 bases short and J 2 bases short, with 10 bases between.

The rearrangement joins TRBV6-6 to TRBJ1-5; 10 bases align to TRBD1. V was pared by 5 bases and J by 2 bases, with 15 bases of the junction left unmatched. In germline, CDR1 is MNHNY, CDR2 SVGAGI (reference sequence). There are 19 residues in the CDR3. The CDR3, as DNA: TGTGCCAGCAGTCGCATCTCCGGGACAGGGGCCCGGGGCAATCAGCCCCAGCATTTT. Protein: CASSRISGTGARGNQPQHF.

The rearrangement joins TRBV11-1 to TRBJ1-4; D unclear. Trimming took off 5 bases at V and 8 bases at J, with 18 bases between the two ends. The CDR3 spans 15 residues. The V gene's germline CDR1 is SGHAT and CDR2 FQDESV (reference sequence). The CDR3 nucleotides are TGTGCCAGCAGCCTCGGTGGAAGCGCACGGGAAAAACTGTTTTTT. This encodes CASSLGGSAREKLFF.

The V call is TRBV21-1, the J call TRBJ2-5; the D call TRBD1 from the table was never checked on the DNA. TRBV21-1 is a recognized pseudogene. The CDR3 length is 15 residues. CDR3 sequence reads: CASSKECRFQETQYF. Here the CDR3 DNA reads TGTGCCAGCAGCAAAGAGTGCAGGTTTCAAGAGACCCAGTACTTC.